The clone carrying this T cell receptor (beta chain) was picked up many times. The sample belongs to a study of CD8 T cells in ankylosing spondylitis. The CDR3 is made up of 14 amino acids. Trimming cost V 2 bases and J 8 bases; bases outside gene matches: 6. CDR1 is LGHDT and CDR2 is YNNKEL in the germline V gene (reference sequence). TCRdb redid the calling of the 5' RACE reads with MiXCR, one entry per CDR3 protein. Of around 250,000 distinct CDR3 sequences listed, roughly 10% are singletons. The TCR sequence derives from a male donor with ankylosing spondylitis or in good health (not recorded which). The sequenced sample consisted of blood, either unsorted or a sorted T cell fraction (not recorded which). V gene TRBV3-1 combines with J gene TRBJ1-2; 9 positions match TRBD1. DNA of the CDR3: TGTGCCAGCAGCCAAACAGGGGGCGGTGAAGGCTACACCTTC. Translation gives CASSQTGGGEGYTF.